The next 27 T cell receptor beta chains were all read from a single sample in a study of T cell repertoires in cytomegalovirus infection. No cognate antigen is known for these TCRs. TCRdb analysed the reads with MiXCR anew, one entry per CDR3 protein. This sample has under 850,000 distinct CDR3 sequences, with around 32% found just once. The input for sequencing was cultured PBMCs, taken from culture after CMV antigen stimulation. These receptors were obtained from a human donor in good health (CMV status not recorded). Some clones in this sample may be carry-over from other donors' samples.

Note on this clonotype: A much larger clone differs from this one at a single base, so this may be a read error. In DNA form, the CDR3 reads TGTGCCAGCAGCTTAGCGACTAGCGGGGACATAAACATTCAGTACTTC. Amino acid sequence: CASSLATSGDINIQYF. The J gene is TRBJ2-4, the V gene TRBV7-2, with TRBD2 identical over 11 bases. Trimming at V came to 0 bases and at J to 6 bases, leaving 4 bases not matched to a gene. Looked up from germline, CDR1 is SGHTA and CDR2 is FQGNSA. CDR3 size: 16 residues.

The V gene is TRBV19, the J gene TRBJ1-2; D is ambiguous. V was shortened by 2 bases and J by 4 bases, with 8 bases between the two germline ends. Germline CDR1 and CDR2: LNHDA and SQIVND (reference sequence). The CDR3 consists of 13 residues. CDR3 DNA: TGTGCCAGTAGTATAAGGCCGGGCTATGGCTACACCTTC. Residues: CASSIRPGYGYTF.

V is TRBV28 and J is TRBJ2-2, with D unclear. Germline V lookup: CDR1 MDHEN, CDR2 SYDVKM. Between the trimmed V and J ends, which lost 3 bases and 8 bases, there was a span of 7 bases. This CDR3 has 12 amino acids. CDR3 region: CASSFKAGELFF. In nucleotides, the CDR3 is TGTGCCAGCAGTTTTAAGGCAGGGGAGCTGTTTTTT.

In its sample, this clonotype was seen a few times. The chain has TRBV7-2 and TRBJ2-1; D gene unclear. V lost 5 bases and J 8 bases, leaving 10 bases between the germline ends. Germline assignment: CDR1 SGHTA and CDR2 FQGNSA. The CDR3 extends over 12 amino acids. CDR3 amino acids: CASSAARDEQFF. CDR3 DNA: TGTGCCAGCAGCGCCGCTAGGGATGAGCAGTTCTTC.

This sequence joins TRBV7-8 and TRBJ2-1; D is possibly TRBD1 or TRBD2 (5 bases each). The V end was cut by 1 base, the J end by 6 bases, with 13 bases between. The CDR3 loop spans 15 amino acids. From germline, CDR1 is SGHVS and CDR2 FQNEAQ. The CDR3 coding sequence is TGTGCCAGCAGCTTAGATAGATCGGGGCGCAATGAGCAGTTCTTC. Its translation: CASSLDRSGRNEQFF.

This clonotype was seen more than once but under ten times. This sequence joins TRBV4-1 and TRBJ1-1, with 10 nucleotides matching TRBD1. V shed 0 bases, J shed 3 bases, and the junction held 1 base outside the gene matches. The CDR3 contains 15 residues. Germline V gives CDR1 MGHRA, CDR2 YSYEKL. The CDR3 DNA reads as TGCGCCAGCAGCCAAGAGGGACAGGGGTACACTGAAGCTTTCTTT. This encodes CASSQEGQGYTEAFF.

J is TRBJ2-5 and V is TRBV15, with D maybe TRBD1 (6 bases). This CDR3 has 15 amino acids. The V end was cut by 9 bases, the J end by 5 bases, with 22 bases between. Per germline, CDR1 LNHNV and CDR2 YYDKDF (reference sequence). The CDR3 sequence: CATSDRLGMSETQYF. The CDR3 DNA follows: TGTGCCACTTCCGACAGGTTGGGAATGTCGGAGACCCAGTACTTC. The entire variable domain, with the rest obtained from reference TRBV15 and TRBJ2-5, is as follows: DAMVIQNPRYQVTQFGKPVTLSCSQTLNHNVMYWYQQKSSQAPKLLFHYYDKDFNNEADTPDNFQSRRPNTSFCFLDIRSPGLGDTAMYLCATSDRLGMSETQYFGPGTRLLVL.

CDR3 amino acids: CASSQEGRGRATNEKLFF. The CDR3 DNA reads as TGTGCCAGCAGCCAAGAAGGGAGGGGACGAGCAACTAATGAAAAACTGTTTTTT. The V call is TRBV4-2, the J call TRBJ1-4, with D tentatively TRBD1 (5 bases). The germline V and J ends were trimmed by 0 bases and 0 bases, with 14 bases remaining between them. The CDR3 runs 18 residues. Germline CDR1 LGHNA, CDR2 YNFKEQ.

The chain recombines TRBV7-9 with TRBJ1-2; no clear D. Looked up from germline, CDR1 is SEHNR and CDR2 is FQNEAQ (reference sequence). With 7 bases removed from V and 2 bases from J, the gap between germline ends came to 17 bases. The CDR3 length is 15 residues. CDR3 in DNA: TGTGCCAGCAACCAGTATGATAGGGAGAACTATGGCTACACCTTC. This codes for CASNQYDRENYGYTF.

This clonotype occurred many times. The J gene is TRBJ2-7, the V gene TRBV7-2; TRBD2 might be the D (6 bases). CDR1 and CDR2 (germline): SGHTA, FQGNSA. The CDR3 is 14 amino acids. V was trimmed by 3 bases and J by 2 bases, leaving 11 bases between them. The CDR3 DNA sequence: TGTGCCAGCAGCTTTGCAGGAGGGGCCTACGAGCAGTACTTC. Its protein is CASSFAGGAYEQYF.

This clonotype was found a few times. The rearrangement joins TRBV27 to TRBJ1-1; tentative D call: TRBD1 (5 bases). Trimming shortened V by 6 bases and J by 5 bases, and 13 bases separated the two germline ends. There are 13 residues in the CDR3. Germline CDR1 is MNHEY and CDR2 is SMNVEV (reference sequence). The CDR3 sequence: CASSRRKGTEAFF. The CDR3 bases are TGTGCCAGCAGCCGGAGAAAGGGGACTGAAGCTTTCTTT.

This sequence joins TRBV28 and TRBJ1-1, with no clear D. V dropped 5 bases and J dropped 4 bases, with 8 bases sitting between them. The CDR3 runs to 12 residues. The germline gives CDR1 MDHEN, CDR2 SYDVKM. CDR3 amino acids: CASSTRVTEAFF. The DNA for the CDR3 is TGTGCCAGCAGTACCCGGGTCACTGAAGCTTTCTTT.

The V gene is TRBV12-3 or TRBV12-4, the J gene TRBJ2-1, with D possibly being TRBD2 (5 bases). The CDR3 loop spans 11 amino acids. V gave up 6 bases and J gave up 10 bases, with 10 bases separating them. The CDR3 reads CASRAWEEQFF. CDR3 DNA sequence: TGTGCCAGCAGAGCGTGGGAGGAGCAGTTCTTC.

About this clonotype: A much larger clone is a single base away; this may be a read error. V is TRBV7-8 and J is TRBJ1-1; no clear D gene. The CDR3 has 14 residues. CDR1 SGHVS and CDR2 FQNEAQ come from the germline V gene. With 3 bases removed from V and 5 bases from J, the gap between germline ends came to 13 bases. As DNA, the CDR3 is TGTGCCAGCAGCTTCCCTTCGTATTCGACTGAAGCTTTCTTT. Residues: CASSFPSYSTEAFF.

V usage is TRBV20-1 and J usage is TRBJ2-5; D perhaps matches TRBD2 (5 bases). CDR1 and CDR2 (germline): DFQATT, SNEGSKA (reference sequence). Trimming took 5 bases from V and 3 from J, leaving 19 bases between them. The CDR3 is made up of 15 amino acids. CDR3 in amino acids: CSAEERPNQKETQYF. CDR3 DNA: TGCAGTGCTGAGGAGCGGCCCAACCAAAAAGAGACCCAGTACTTC.

This clonotype came up a few times. The chain carries TRBV7-9 and TRBJ2-5; the match to TRBD2 covers 9 bases. Germline assignment: CDR1 SEHNR and CDR2 FQNEAQ (reference sequence). This CDR3 region has 19 residues. V was pared by 5 bases and J by 5 bases, with 21 bases of the junction left unmatched. As DNA, the CDR3 is TGTGCCAGCAGCGATGCTCAGCTAGCGGGACCCGCCTCCCGGGAGACCCAGTACTTC. This sequence encodes CASSDAQLAGPASRETQYF.

The chain uses TRBV24-1 and TRBJ2-7; tentative D call: TRBD2 (5 bases). There are 13 residues in the CDR3. V shed 5 bases and J shed 5 bases, with 12 bases lying between them. Germline CDR1 is KGHDR and CDR2 is SFDVKD. CDR3 nucleotide sequence: TGTGCCACCAGTGTTACGGGGAGAGACGAGCAGTACTTC. The encoded protein is CATSVTGRDEQYF.

The V call is TRBV10-1, the J call TRBJ2-1; 10 bases align to TRBD2. CDR1 is WNHNN and CDR2 is SYGVQD in the germline V gene (reference sequence). With V trimmed by 3 bases and J by 8 bases, 4 bases remained unmatched. CDR3 length equals 14 residues. Here the CDR3 reads CASSDPSGSDEQFF. Here the CDR3 DNA reads TGCGCCAGCAGTGATCCTAGCGGGAGCGATGAGCAGTTCTTC.

V gene TRBV10-3 combines with J gene TRBJ2-3, with TRBD2 matching over 8 bases. J was trimmed by 2 bases and V by 3 bases; bases with no gene match: 4. CDR3 length equals 15 residues. From germline, CDR1 is ENHRY and CDR2 SYGVKD. CDR3 DNA sequence: TGTGCCATCAGTGACGGGAGGGAGCCCACAGATACGCAGTATTTT. It specifies CAISDGREPTDTQYF.

Ten or more counts support this clonotype. V gene TRBV7-2 combines with J gene TRBJ2-3, with D possibly being TRBD2 (5 bases). This CDR3 spans 13 amino acids. Trimming removed 5 bases at V and 8 bases at J, with 14 bases between. Germline lookup yields CDR1 SGHTA and CDR2 FQGNSA. Here the CDR3 reads CASSEWARATQYF. The CDR3 bases are TGTGCCAGCAGCGAATGGGCGAGGGCTACGCAGTATTTT.

The gene calls are TRBV2 and TRBJ1-2, with 10 bases identical to TRBD1. Losses at the gene ends were 3 bases for V and 5 bases for J; bases not matched to a gene: 9. Per the germline V gene, CDR1 is SNHLY and CDR2 is FYNNEI. The CDR3 loop spans 16 amino acids. The CDR3 here is CASSDPGQGGEYGYTF. CDR3 DNA sequence: TGTGCCAGCAGTGATCCCGGACAGGGGGGAGAATATGGCTACACCTTC.

The CDR3 loop reads CASSVGIRDTGELFF. The CDR3 bases are TGTGCCAGCAGTGTCGGGATAAGGGACACCGGGGAGCTGTTTTTT. V and J are TRBV6-2 or TRBV6-3 and TRBJ2-2, with a weak D call TRBD2 (5 bases). Trimming removed 5 bases from V and 3 bases from J, with 13 bases in between. This CDR3 region has 15 residues. CDR1 MNHEY and CDR2 SVGEGT come from the germline V gene.

The chain carries TRBV19 and TRBJ2-5; tentatively, D is TRBD2 (6 bases). This CDR3 contains 15 residues. V was pared by 4 bases and J by 7 bases, with 19 bases between. Germline V lookup: CDR1 LNHDA, CDR2 SQIVND (reference sequence). CDR3 protein: CASSTGTAFGGTQYF. The CDR3 DNA reads TGTGCCAGTAGTACAGGGACGGCGTTCGGGGGGACCCAGTACTTC.

V and J are TRBV7-9 and TRBJ1-1; D gene uncertain. Germline lookup yields CDR1 SEHNR and CDR2 FQNEAQ (reference sequence). The length of the CDR3 is 12 residues. V lost 5 bases, J lost 5 bases, and 9 bases lay in between. The CDR3 nucleotides are TGTGCCAGCAGCGTGCTCAGAACTGAAGCTTTCTTT. Its protein is CASSVLRTEAFF.

CDR3 sequence reads: CASRGMWGNTEAFF. CDR3 nucleotides: TGTGCCAGCAGGGGGATGTGGGGCAACACTGAAGCTTTCTTT. The gene calls are TRBV7-9 and TRBJ1-1; tentatively, D is TRBD1 (5 bases). The CDR3 is 14 residues long. The V and J ends lost 6 bases and 2 bases respectively, with 13 bases between them. CDR1 is SEHNR and CDR2 is FQNEAQ in the germline V gene (reference sequence).

This rearrangement joins TRBV6-9 to TRBJ1-5, with 10 bases lining up with TRBD1. V dropped 8 bases and J dropped 0; count of bases not matched to a gene: 13. This CDR3 has 18 amino acids. CDR1 is MNHGY, CDR2 SVAAGI, per germline. The CDR3 nucleotides read TGTGCCAGCCGACCCGGGACAGGGGCTAGTTATAGCAATCAGCCCCAGCATTTT. Translating it yields CASRPGTGASYSNQPQHF.

This rearrangement joins TRBV5-1 to TRBJ2-2; 9 nucleotides line up with TRBD2. The J segment lost 0 bases and the V segment lost 4 bases, leaving 10 bases of the junction unmatched. This CDR3 has 18 residues. In germline, CDR1 is SGHRS, CDR2 YFSETQ. This chain's CDR3 is CASSPMLAGHSNTGELFF. The CDR3 DNA reads TGCGCCAGCAGCCCCATGCTAGCGGGACACTCGAACACCGGGGAGCTGTTTTTT.